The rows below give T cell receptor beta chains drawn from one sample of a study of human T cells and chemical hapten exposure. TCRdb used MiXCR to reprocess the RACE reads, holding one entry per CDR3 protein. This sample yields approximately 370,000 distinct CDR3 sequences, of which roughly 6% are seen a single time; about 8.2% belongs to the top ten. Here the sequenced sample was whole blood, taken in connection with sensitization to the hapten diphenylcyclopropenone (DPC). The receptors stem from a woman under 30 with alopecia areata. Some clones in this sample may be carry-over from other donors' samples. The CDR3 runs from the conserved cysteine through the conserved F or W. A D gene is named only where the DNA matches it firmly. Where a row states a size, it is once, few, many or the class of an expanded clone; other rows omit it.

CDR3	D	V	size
CSVVPPGTSTDTQYF	.	TRBV29-1	many
CASSPRRGSYEQYF	.	TRBV7-2	many
CASSFRSGFSYEQYF	.	TRBV5-6	many
CASSYGEPYEQYF	.	TRBV6-5	many
CASSTGGQGNTIYF	TRBD1	TRBV6-1	.
CASSVDGGVSGLRSPLHF	.	TRBV9	.
CASSYSIRGQGEKLFF	TRBD1	TRBV6-5	.
CSAKTGTHSNQPQHF	.	TRBV20-1	many
CAISMDRLGYSPLHF	TRBD1	TRBV10-3	few
CASSQGTQTIFYEQYF	.	TRBV4-2	.
CASSLSNTGTGGRVTQYF	TRBD1	TRBV27	many
CASSCLPCGGPNEKLFF	.	TRBV6-8	.
CASSITGTGAYEQYF	TRBD1	TRBV19	.
CASSFDPQGARSTDTQYF	TRBD1	TRBV11-2	many
CASSARQAYQETQYF	.	TRBV9	.
CASSNQGATDTQYF	TRBD1	TRBV5-4	.
CASNQGDNYGYTF	TRBD1	TRBV12-3/TRBV12-4	.
CASSLGQGDGTEAFF	TRBD1	TRBV7-9	many
CASSLSGDYEQYF	.	TRBV5-1	many